This TCR beta chain was sequenced in a study of OX40 agonist ivuxolimab in advanced cancers. Turning to the study itself: Patients were 82.7% male with ages roughly 20 to 90, mean 60.

Libraries were prepared by immunoSEQ multiplex PCR; TCRdb keeps only in-frame clonotypes and omits some of them. In the table there are some 50,000 clones, approximately 87% of which are singletons. Trimming pared 6 bases from V and 1 base from J, leaving 15 bases between. This CDR3 has 14 residues. Germline V CDR1 and CDR2: GTSNPN, SVGIG (reference sequence). The source is an adult with an advanced solid tumor such as melanoma, head and neck, liver or kidney cancer. Source: CD4+ or CD8+ T cells sorted from blood, taken in a trial of the OX40 agonist ivuxolimab. The chain is built from TRBV30 and TRBJ1-2, with D tentatively TRBD1 (6 bases). The CDR3 region is CACTGIISNYGYTF. In DNA form, the CDR3 reads TGTGCCTGCACAGGGATAATTAGTAACTATGGCTACACCTTC.